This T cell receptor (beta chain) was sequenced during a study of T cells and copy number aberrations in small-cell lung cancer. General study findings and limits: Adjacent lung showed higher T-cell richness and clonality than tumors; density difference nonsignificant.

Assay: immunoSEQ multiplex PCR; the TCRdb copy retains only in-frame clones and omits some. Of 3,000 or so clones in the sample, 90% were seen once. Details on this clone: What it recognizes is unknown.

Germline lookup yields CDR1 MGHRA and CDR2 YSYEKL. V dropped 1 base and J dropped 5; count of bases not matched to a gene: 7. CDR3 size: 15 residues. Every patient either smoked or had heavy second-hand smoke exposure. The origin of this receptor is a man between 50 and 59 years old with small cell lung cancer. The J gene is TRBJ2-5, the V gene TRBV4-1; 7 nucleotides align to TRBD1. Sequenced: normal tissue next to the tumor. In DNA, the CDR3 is TGCGCCAGCAGCCAAGGGGGGACAGTGGGGGAGACCCAGTACTTC. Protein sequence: CASSQGGTVGETQYF.